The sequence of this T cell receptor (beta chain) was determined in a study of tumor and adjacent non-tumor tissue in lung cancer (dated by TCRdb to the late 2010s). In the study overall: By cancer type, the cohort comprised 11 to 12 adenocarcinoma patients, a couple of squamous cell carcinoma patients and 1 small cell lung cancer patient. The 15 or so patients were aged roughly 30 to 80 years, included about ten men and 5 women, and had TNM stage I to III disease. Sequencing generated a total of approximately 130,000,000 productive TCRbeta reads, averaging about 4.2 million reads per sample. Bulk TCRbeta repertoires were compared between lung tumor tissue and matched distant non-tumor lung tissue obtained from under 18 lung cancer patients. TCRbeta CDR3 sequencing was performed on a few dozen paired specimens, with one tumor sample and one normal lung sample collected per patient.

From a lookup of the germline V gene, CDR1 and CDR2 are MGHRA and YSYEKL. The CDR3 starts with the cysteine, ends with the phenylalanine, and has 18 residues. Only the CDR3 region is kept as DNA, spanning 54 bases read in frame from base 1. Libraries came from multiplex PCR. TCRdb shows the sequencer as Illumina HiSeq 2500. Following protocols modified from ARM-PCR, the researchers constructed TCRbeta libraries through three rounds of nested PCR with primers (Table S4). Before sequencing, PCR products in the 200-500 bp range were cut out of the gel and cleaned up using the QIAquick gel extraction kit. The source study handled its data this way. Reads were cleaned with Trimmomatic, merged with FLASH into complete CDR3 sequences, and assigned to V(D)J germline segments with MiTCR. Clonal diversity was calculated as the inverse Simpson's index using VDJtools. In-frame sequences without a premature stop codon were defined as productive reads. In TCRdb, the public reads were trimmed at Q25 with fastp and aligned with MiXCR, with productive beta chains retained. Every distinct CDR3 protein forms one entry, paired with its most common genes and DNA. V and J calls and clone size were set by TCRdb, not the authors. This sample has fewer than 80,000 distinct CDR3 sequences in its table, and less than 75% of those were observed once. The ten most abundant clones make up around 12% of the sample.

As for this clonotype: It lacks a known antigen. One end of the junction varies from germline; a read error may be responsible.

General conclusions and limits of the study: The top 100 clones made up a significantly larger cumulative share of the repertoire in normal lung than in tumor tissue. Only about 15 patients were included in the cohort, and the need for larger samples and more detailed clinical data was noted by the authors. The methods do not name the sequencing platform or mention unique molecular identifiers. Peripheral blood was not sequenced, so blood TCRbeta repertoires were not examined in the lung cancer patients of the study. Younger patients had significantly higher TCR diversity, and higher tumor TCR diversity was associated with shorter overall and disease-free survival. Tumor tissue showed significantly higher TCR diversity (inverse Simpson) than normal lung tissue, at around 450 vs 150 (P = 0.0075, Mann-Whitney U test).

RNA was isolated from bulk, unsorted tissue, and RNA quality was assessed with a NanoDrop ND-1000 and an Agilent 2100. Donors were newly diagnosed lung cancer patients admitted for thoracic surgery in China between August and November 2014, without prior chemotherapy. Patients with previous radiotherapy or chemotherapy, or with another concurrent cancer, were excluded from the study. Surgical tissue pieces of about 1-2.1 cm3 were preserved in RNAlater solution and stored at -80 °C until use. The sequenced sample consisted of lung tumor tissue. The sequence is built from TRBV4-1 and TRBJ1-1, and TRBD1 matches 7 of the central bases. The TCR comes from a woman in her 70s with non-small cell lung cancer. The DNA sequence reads TGCGCCAGCAGCCATGATTCCGGACAGGCACTATTGAACACTGGAGCTTTCTTT. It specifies CASSHDSGQALLNTGAFF.